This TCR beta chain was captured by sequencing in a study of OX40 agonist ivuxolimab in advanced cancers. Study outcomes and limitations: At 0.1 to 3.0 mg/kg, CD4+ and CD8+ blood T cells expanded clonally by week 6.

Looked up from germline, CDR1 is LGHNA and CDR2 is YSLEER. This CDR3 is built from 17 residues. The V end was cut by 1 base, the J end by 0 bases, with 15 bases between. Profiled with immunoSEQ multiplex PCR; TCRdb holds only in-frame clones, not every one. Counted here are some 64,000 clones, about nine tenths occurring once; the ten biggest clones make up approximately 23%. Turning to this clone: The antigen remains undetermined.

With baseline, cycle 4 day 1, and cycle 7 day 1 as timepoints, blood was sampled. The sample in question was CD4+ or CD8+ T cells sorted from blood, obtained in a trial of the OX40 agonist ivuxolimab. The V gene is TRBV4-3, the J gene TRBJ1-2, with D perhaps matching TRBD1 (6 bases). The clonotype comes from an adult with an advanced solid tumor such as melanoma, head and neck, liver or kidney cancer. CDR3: CASSQVDRTAPNYGYTF. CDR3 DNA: TGCGCCAGCAGCCAAGTTGATAGGACAGCGCCTAACTATGGCTACACCTTC.